This T cell receptor beta chain was captured in a study of blood T cells in healthy people across ages. Study in general: Every two T cells gave about one barcoded beta molecule via template switching.

V lost 1 base and J lost 2; bases outside the gene matches: 2. CDR3 size: 16 residues. In germline, CDR1 is MGHDK, CDR2 SYGVNS. Through a sample-barcoded 5' primer and a J-beta primer mix, a second PCR was run for 7 to 11 cycles. TCRdb fed the 5' RACE reads into MiXCR, producing one record per CDR3 protein. This sample carries 650,000 to 800,000 distinct CDR3 sequences, under 45% of them seen once, and the ten largest clones take around 21%. This clonotype was detected a few times. This clonotype was obtained from a man aged 60 to 69 in good health. The chain has TRBV25-1 and TRBJ2-1; 10 bases match TRBD2. Sequenced material: blood. CDR3 protein: CASSESLAGTYNEQFF. The CDR3 nucleotides are TGTGCCAGCAGTGAATCACTAGCGGGAACCTACAATGAGCAGTTCTTC.